Listed below are T cell receptor beta chains from one sample, sequenced in a study of T cell responses to AZD1222 COVID-19 vaccine. This table comes from immunoSEQ multiplex PCR, and its TCRdb copy is limited to in-frame clones, with some not included. Among approximately 100,000 clones listed, more than 85% were seen once. The source material was peripheral blood, sampled on day 0 of AZD1222 vaccination. The receptor set was obtained from an adult in good health. Both conserved end residues are part of each CDR3.

TRBV29-1,TRBJ2-6,CSVGGSGSGANVLTF
TRBV6-5,TRBJ1-2,CASSPGQGRFGYTF
TRBV19,TRBJ1-1,CASSIGASNTEAFF
TRBV11-3,TRBJ2-1,CASSLESRIGDEQFF
TRBV7-8,TRBJ2-3,CASSPLGGASSTDTQYF
TRBV24-1,TRBJ1-1,CATRGAANTEAFF
TRBV5-6,TRBJ2-1,CASSLDRGVYYNEQFF
TRBV25-1,TRBJ1-2,CASSEEWASYGYTF
TRBV7-2,TRBJ2-3,CASSAKLAGETADTQYF
TRBV4-2,TRBJ1-4,CASSQDNYAARKEPEKLFF
TRBV6-6,TRBJ2-3,CASSYGGGEDTQYF
TRBV12-3/TRBV12-4,TRBJ2-7,CASSSLAGEQYF
TRBV27,TRBJ2-7,CASSPLPTGSYEQYF
TRBV11-2,TRBJ2-1,CASSLAGVENEQFF
TRBV7-2,TRBJ2-7,CASSLESSGLYEQYF
TRBV11-3,TRBJ2-1,CASSNHKAGSNEQFF
TRBV19,TRBJ1-3,CASSDSAGRNTIYF
TRBV3-1/TRBV3-2,TRBJ1-1,CASSSSIRGVLVDTEAFF
TRBV5-4,TRBJ2-6,CASSLNRGALGANVLTF
TRBV10-3,TRBJ2-1,CAITRDQTYNEQFF
TRBV19,TRBJ1-1,CASSTQRTRISEAFF
TRBV6-2/TRBV6-3,TRBJ1-4,CASSPSASNEKLFF